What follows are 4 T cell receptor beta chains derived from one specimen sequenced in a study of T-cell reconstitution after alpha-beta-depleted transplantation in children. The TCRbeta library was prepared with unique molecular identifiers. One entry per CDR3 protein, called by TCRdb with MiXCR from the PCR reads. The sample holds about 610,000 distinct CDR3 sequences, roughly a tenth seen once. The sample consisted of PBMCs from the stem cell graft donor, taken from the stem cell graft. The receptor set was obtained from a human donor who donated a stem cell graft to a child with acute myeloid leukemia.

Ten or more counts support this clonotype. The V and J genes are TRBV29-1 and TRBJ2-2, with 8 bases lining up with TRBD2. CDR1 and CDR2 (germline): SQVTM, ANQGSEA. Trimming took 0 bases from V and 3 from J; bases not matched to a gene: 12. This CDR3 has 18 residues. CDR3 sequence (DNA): TGCAGCGTTGAAGATACGTTCGGGGGACTAGAACACACCGGGGAGCTGTTTTTT. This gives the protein CSVEDTFGGLEHTGELFF.

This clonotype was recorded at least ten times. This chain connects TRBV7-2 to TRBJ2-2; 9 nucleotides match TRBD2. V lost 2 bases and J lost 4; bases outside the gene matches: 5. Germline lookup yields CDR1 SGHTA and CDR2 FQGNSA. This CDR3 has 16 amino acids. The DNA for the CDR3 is TGTGCCAGCAGCTTAAGGTCTAGCGGGACCACCGGGGAGCTGTTTTTT. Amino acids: CASSLRSSGTTGELFF.

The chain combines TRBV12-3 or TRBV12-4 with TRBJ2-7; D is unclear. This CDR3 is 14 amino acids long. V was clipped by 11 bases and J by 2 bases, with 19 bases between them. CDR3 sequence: CAFCPRTGTYEQYF. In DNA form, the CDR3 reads TGTGCCTTCTGTCCCCGGACGGGTACCTACGAGCAGTACTTC.

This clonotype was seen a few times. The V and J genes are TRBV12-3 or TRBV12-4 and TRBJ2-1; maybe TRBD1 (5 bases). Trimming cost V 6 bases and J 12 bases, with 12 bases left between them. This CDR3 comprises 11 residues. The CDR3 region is CASSPSRGQFF. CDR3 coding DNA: TGTGCCAGCAGCCCAAGTAGGGGGCAGTTCTTC.